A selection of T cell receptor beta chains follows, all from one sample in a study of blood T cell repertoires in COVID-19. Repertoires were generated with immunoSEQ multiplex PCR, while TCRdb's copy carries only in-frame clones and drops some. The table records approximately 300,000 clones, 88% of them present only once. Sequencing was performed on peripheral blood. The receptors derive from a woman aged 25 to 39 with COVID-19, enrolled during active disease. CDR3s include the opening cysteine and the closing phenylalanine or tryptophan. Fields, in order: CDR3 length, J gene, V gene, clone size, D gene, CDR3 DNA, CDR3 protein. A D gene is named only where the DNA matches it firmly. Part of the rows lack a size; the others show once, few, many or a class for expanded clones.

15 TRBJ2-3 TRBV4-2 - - TGTGCCAGCAGCCTAACTCCAGGGAGCACAGATACGCAGTATTTT CASSLTPGSTDTQYF
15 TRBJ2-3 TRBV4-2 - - TGTGCCAGCAGCCAAGTTCTGTCAGATACGGATACGCAGTATTTT CASSQVLSDTDTQYF
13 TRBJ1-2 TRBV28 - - TGTGCCAGCAGGGCCCCACCCACCTATGGCTACACCTTC CASRAPPTYGYTF
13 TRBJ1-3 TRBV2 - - TGTGCCAGCAGTGATTGGGCCGGAAACACCATATATTTT CASSDWAGNTIYF
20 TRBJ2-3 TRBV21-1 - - TGTGCCAGCAGCAAAGCTCGGGACAGGGGGCGAAGTAAAGTCACAGATACGCAGTATTTT CASSKARDRGRSKVTDTQYF
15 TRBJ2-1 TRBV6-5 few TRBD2 TGTGCCAGCAGTTACTCTGGCGGGAGTACCGATGAGCAGTTCTTC CASSYSGGSTDEQFF
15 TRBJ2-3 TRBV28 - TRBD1 TGTGCCAGTTACCACTCCGGACAGGGCGGAGATACGCAGTATTTT CASYHSGQGGDTQYF
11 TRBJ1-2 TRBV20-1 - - TGCAGTGTGAGTGCTAACTATGGCTACACCTTC CSVSANYGYTF
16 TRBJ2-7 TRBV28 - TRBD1 TGTGCCAGCAGTCCATTCGGACAGGGGCACCCCTACGAGCAGTACTTC CASSPFGQGHPYEQYF
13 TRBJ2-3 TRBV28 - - TGTGCCAGCAAACGAGGGACTACAGATACGCAGTATTTT CASKRGTTDTQYF
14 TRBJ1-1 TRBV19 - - TGTGCCAGTAGTATCCGGGGGGCGATCACTGAAGCTTTCTTT CASSIRGAITEAFF
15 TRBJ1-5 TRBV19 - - TGTGCCAGTAGTATATCCGGTGCCCGCAATCAGCCCCAGCATTTT CASSISGARNQPQHF
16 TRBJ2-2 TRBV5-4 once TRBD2 TGTGCCAGCAGCCCGCGGACTAGCGGTAACACCGGGGAGCTGTTTTTT CASSPRTSGNTGELFF
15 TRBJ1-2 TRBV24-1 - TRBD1 TGTGCCACCAGTGATTTCGGGACAGGGGTGGATGGCTACACCTTC CATSDFGTGVDGYTF
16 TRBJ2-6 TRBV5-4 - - TGTGCCAGCAGCCCTTCGAGGGCGTCTGGGGCCAACGTCCTGACTTTC CASSPSRASGANVLTF
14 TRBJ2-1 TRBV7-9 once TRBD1 TGTGCCAGCAGACATCAGGGGGCGAGGAATGAGCAGTTCTTC CASRHQGARNEQFF
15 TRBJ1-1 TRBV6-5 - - TGTGCCAGCAGTCGGGCAGGAGGGAGCGGCACTGAAGCTTTCTTT CASSRAGGSGTEAFF
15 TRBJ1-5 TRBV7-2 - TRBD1 TGTGCCAGCAGCTTATATACAGGGGAATTGCAGCCCCAGCATTTT CASSLYTGELQPQHF
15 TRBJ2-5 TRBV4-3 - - TGCGCCAGCAGCCAAGATAACCAGGAACGAGAGACCCAGTACTTC CASSQDNQERETQYF
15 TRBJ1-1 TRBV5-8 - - TGTGCCAGCAGCGTGACAGGTCATACCTACACTGAAGCTTTCTTT CASSVTGHTYTEAFF
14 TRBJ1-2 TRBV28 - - TGTGCCAGCAGTTCCTCCGACAGGCGTAGGGGCTACACCTTC CASSSSDRRRGYTF
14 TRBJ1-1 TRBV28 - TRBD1 TGTGCCAGCAGGCTCGACAGGGTGAACACTGAAGCTTTCTTT CASRLDRVNTEAFF
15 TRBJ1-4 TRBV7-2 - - TGTGCCAGCAGCTTAGTCAGGGGCACTAATGAAAAACTGTTTTTT CASSLVRGTNEKLFF
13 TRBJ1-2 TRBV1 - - TGCACCAGCAGCCAAGATATAGCGGGGAATCGCACCTTC CTSSQDIAGNRTF
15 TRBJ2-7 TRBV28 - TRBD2 TGTGCCAGCAGCCTCCGGACTAGCGGCCCCTACGAGCAGTACTTC CASSLRTSGPYEQYF
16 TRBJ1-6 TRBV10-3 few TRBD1 TGTGCCATCAGGCGGACAGGGGGTGAATTTAATTCACCCCTCCACTTT CAIRRTGGEFNSPLHF
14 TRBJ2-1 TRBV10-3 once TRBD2 TGTGCCATCAGTGAGACTAGCGGCTACAATGAGCAGTTCTTC CAISETSGYNEQFF
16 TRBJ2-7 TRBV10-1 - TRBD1 TGCGCCAGCAGTGAGAGGGGACAGGGGGATACCTACGAGCAGTACTTC CASSERGQGDTYEQYF
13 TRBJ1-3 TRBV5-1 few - TGCGCCAGCAGCTTACAGGGAAGGGACACCATATATTTT CASSLQGRDTIYF
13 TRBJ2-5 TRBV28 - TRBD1 TGTGCCAGCAGGATTACAGGGGGAGAGACCCAGTACTTC CASRITGGETQYF
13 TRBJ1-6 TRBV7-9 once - TGTGCCAGCAGCTTTGGGGCGAATTCACCCCTCCACTTT CASSFGANSPLHF
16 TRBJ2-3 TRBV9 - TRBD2 TGTGCCAGCAGCGTAGCTGGGACTAGCGCCACAGATACGCAGTATTTT CASSVAGTSATDTQYF
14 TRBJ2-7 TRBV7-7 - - TGTGCTAGCAGCTTGTCGGCAGGGCGAGACGAGCAGTACTTC CASSLSAGRDEQYF
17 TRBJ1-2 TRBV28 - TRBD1 TGTGCCAGCAGTCGGGGGGGACAGGGAGGCCTTAACTATGGCTACACCTTC CASSRGGQGGLNYGYTF
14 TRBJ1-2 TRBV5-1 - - TGCGCCAGCAGCTTGGCACCAGGGGTCTATGGCTACACCTTC CASSLAPGVYGYTF
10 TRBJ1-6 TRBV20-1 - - TGCAGTGCCAGGCATTCACCCCTCCACTTT CSARHSPLHF
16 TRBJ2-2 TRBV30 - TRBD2 TGTGCCTGGAGCCCCCTTCGAGCGGGGGACACCGGGGAGCTGTTTTTT CAWSPLRAGDTGELFF
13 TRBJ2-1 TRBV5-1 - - TGCGCCAGCAGGAGTGGTAGAGGGAATGAGCAGTTCTTC CASRSGRGNEQFF
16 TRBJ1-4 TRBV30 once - TGTGCCTGGAGTCCCATTCGACCCAGGATAGGAGAAAAACTGTTTTTT CAWSPIRPRIGEKLFF
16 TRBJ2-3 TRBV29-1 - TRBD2 TGCAGCGTTGAAGATCCTTTTAGCGGGAGACGAGATACGCAGTATTTT CSVEDPFSGRRDTQYF
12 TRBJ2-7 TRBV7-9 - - TGTGCCAGCAGCGTGCTAAGCTACGAGCAGTACTTC CASSVLSYEQYF
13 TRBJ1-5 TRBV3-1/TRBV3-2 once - TGTGCCAGCAGCCAAGACTTAAATCAGCCCCAGCATTTT CASSQDLNQPQHF
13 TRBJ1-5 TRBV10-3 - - TGTGCCATCAGTGAGTCGACCAGGCAGCCCCAGCATTTT CAISESTRQPQHF
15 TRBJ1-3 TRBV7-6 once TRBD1 TGTGCCAGCAGCTTAGCGACAGGGATCATGGCCACCATATATTTT CASSLATGIMATIYF